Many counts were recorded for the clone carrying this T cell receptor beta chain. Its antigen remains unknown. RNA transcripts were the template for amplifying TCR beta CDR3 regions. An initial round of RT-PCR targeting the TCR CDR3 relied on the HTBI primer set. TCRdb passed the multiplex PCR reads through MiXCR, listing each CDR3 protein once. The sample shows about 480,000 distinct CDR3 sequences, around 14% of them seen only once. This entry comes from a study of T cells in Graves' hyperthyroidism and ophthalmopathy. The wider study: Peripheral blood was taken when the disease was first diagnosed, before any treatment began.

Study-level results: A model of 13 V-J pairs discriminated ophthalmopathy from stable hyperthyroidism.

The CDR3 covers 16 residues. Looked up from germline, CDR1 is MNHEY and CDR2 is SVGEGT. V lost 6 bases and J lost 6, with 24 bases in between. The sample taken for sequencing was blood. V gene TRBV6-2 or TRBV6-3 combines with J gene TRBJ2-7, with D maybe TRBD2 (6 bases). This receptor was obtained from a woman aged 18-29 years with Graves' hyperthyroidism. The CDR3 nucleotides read TGTGCCAGCAGGCCGCCTGGCGGGACTGAGGGTGGCGAGCAGTACTTC. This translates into CASRPPGGTEGGEQYF.